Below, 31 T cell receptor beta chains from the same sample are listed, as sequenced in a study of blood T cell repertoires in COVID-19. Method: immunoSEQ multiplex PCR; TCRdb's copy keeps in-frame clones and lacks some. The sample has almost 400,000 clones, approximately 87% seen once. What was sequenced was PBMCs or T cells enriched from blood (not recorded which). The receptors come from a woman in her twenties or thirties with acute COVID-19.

CDR3 coding DNA: TGTGCCAGCAGCCCGACTAGCGGGCCCGCCTACGAGCAGTACTTC. Translation: CASSPTSGPAYEQYF. V and J are TRBV6-2 or TRBV6-3 and TRBJ2-7, with 10 bases that match TRBD2. The CDR3 runs to 15 residues. V gave up 6 bases and J gave up 2 bases; unmatched junction bases: 7. Germline CDR1 and CDR2: MNHEY and SVGEGT.

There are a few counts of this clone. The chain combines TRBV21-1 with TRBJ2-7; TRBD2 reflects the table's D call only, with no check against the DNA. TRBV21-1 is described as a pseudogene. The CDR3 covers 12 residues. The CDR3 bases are TGTGCCAGCAGCGCCGGGGTTGGCGAGCAGTACTTC. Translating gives CASSAGVGEQYF.

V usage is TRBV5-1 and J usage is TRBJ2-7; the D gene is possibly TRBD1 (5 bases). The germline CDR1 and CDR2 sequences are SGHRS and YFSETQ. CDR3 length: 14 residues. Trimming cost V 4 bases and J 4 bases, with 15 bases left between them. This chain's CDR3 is CASSLGVAQYEQYF. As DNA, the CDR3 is TGCGCCAGCAGCCTAGGGGTCGCCCAGTACGAGCAGTACTTC.

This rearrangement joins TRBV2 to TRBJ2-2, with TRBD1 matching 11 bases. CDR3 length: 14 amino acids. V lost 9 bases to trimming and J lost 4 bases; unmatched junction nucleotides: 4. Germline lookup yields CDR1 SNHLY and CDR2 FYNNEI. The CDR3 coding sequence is TGTGCCAGTAGGACAGGGGGCAGCACCGGGGAGCTGTTTTTT. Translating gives CASRTGGSTGELFF.

This CDR3 is CATSKGSGGNQPQHF. The CDR3 bases are TGTGCCACCAGTAAGGGGTCAGGGGGCAATCAGCCCCAGCATTTT. The chain employs TRBV24-1 and TRBJ1-5; perhaps TRBD1 as D (6 bases). The CDR3 runs 15 residues. V was pared by 6 bases and J by 2 bases, with 13 bases between. Germline V CDR1 and CDR2: KGHDR, SFDVKD.

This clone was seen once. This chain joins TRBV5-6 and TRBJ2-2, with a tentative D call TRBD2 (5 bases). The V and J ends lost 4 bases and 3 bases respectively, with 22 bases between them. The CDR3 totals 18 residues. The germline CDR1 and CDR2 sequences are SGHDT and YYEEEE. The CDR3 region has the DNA TGTGCCAGCAGCCCCCCGGGCGGGTCTTACCTCTACACCGGGGAGCTGTTTTTT. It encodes CASSPPGGSYLYTGELFF. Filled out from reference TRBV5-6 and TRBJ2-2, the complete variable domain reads DAGVTQSPTHLIKTRGQQVTLRCSPKSGHDTVSWYQQALGQGPQFIFQYYEEEERQRGNFPDRFSGHQFPNYSSELNVNALLLGDSALYLCASSPPGGSYLYTGELFFGEGSRLTVL.

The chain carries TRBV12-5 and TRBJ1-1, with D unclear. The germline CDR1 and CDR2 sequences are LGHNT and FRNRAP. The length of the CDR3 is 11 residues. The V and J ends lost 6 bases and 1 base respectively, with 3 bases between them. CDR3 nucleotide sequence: TGTGCTAGTGGGCGGAACACTGAAGCTTTCTTT. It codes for CASGRNTEAFF.

The chain's CDR3 is CASSWDRVSYEQYF. The CDR3 coding sequence is TGTGCCAGCAGCTGGGACAGGGTCTCCTACGAGCAGTACTTC. The chain carries TRBV7-2 and TRBJ2-7, with 9 bases matching TRBD1. With V trimmed by 4 bases and J by 0 bases, 1 base remained unmatched. CDR3 length: 14 amino acids. Germline V CDR1 and CDR2: SGHTA, FQGNSA. The entire variable domain, with the rest obtained from reference TRBV7-2 and TRBJ2-7, is as follows: GAGVSQSPSNKVTEKGKDVELRCDPISGHTALYWYRQSLGQGLEFLIYFQGNSAPDKSGLPSDRFSAERTGGSVSTLTIQRTQQEDSAVYLCASSWDRVSYEQYFGPGTRLTVT.

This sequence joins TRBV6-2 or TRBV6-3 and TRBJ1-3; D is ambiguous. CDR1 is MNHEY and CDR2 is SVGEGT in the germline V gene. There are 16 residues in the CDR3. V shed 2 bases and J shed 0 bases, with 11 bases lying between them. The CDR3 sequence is CASSYSGAGSGNTIYF. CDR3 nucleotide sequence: TGTGCCAGCAGTTACAGCGGAGCGGGCTCTGGAAACACCATATATTTT.

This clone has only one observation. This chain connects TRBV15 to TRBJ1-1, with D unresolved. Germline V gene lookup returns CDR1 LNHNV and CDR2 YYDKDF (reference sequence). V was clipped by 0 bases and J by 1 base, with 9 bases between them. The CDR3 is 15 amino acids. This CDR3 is CATSRDPGGNTEAFF. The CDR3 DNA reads TGTGCCACCAGCAGAGATCCGGGAGGGAACACTGAAGCTTTCTTT.

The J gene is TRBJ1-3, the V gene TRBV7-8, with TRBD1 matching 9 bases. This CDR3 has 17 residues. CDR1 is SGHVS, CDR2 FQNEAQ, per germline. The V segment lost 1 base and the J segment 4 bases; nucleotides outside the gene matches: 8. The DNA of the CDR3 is TGTGCCAGCAGCTTAGTGTTTGGGACAGGGTTGGGAAACACCATATATTTT. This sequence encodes CASSLVFGTGLGNTIYF.

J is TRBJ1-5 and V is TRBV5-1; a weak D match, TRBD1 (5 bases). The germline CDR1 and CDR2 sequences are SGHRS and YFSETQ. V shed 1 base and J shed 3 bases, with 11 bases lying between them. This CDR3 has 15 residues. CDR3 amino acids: CASSLNTGFNQPQHF. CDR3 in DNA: TGCGCCAGCAGCTTGAATACAGGTTTCAATCAGCCCCAGCATTTT.

DNA of the CDR3: TGCGCCAGCAGCCGAACAGGAGACTTATACAATGAGCAGTTCTTC. Protein sequence: CASSRTGDLYNEQFF. V gene TRBV5-1 combines with J gene TRBJ2-1; weak D call: TRBD1 (5 bases). Germline assignment: CDR1 SGHRS and CDR2 YFSETQ. The CDR3 totals 15 residues. V dropped 4 bases and J dropped 4 bases, with 15 bases sitting between them. Full variable domain (remainder filled in from reference TRBV5-1 and TRBJ2-1): KAGVTQTPRYLIKTRGQQVTLSCSPISGHRSVSWYQQTPGQGLQFLFEYFSETQRNKGNFPGRFSGRQFSNSRSEMNVSTLELGDSALYLCASSRTGDLYNEQFFGPGTRLTVL.

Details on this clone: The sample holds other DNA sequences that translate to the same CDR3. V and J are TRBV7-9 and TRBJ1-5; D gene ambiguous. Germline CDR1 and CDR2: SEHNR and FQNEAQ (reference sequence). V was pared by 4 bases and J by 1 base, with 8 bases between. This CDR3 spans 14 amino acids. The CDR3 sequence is CASSSGGSNQPQHF. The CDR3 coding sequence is TGTGCCAGCAGCTCCGGAGGGAGCAATCAGCCCCAGCATTTT.

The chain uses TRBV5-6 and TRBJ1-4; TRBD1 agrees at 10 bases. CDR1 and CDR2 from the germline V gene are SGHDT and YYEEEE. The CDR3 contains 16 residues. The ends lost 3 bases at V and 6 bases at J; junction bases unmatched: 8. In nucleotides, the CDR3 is TGTGCCAGCAGCTCGACGGTCGGGACAGGGGATGAAAAACTGTTTTTT. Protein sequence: CASSSTVGTGDEKLFF. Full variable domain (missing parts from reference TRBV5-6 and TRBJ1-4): DAGVTQSPTHLIKTRGQQVTLRCSPKSGHDTVSWYQQALGQGPQFIFQYYEEEERQRGNFPDRFSGHQFPNYSSELNVNALLLGDSALYLCASSSTVGTGDEKLFFGSGTQLSVL.

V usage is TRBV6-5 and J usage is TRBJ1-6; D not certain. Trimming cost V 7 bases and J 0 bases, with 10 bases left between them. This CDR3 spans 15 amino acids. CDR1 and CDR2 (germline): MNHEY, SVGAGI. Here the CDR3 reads CASTRWSSYNSPLHF. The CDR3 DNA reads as TGTGCCAGCACCCGTTGGAGCTCCTATAATTCACCCCTCCACTTT.

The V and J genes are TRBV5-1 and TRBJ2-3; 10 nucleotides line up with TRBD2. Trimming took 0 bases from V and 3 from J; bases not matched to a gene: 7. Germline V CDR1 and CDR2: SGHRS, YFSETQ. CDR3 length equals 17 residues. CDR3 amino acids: CASSLGLAGVGTDTQYF. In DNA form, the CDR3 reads TGCGCCAGCAGCTTGGGTCTAGCGGGGGTCGGGACAGATACGCAGTATTTT. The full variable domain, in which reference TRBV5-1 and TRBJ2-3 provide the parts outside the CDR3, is KAGVTQTPRYLIKTRGQQVTLSCSPISGHRSVSWYQQTPGQGLQFLFEYFSETQRNKGNFPGRFSGRQFSNSRSEMNVSTLELGDSALYLCASSLGLAGVGTDTQYFGPGTRLTVL.

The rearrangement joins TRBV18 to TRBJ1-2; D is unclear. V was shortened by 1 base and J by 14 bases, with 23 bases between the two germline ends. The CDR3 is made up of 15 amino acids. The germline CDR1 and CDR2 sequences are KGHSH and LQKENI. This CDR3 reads CASSPLTSLSGPGTF. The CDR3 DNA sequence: TGTGCCAGCTCACCACTGACCTCCCTGTCGGGCCCGGGGACCTTC.

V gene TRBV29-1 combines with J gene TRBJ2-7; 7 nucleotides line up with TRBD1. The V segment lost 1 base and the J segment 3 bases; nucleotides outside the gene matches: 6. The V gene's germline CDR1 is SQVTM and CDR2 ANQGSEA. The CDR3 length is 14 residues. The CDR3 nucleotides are TGCAGCGTTGAAGTCCCACAGGGGCGCTACGAGCAGTACTTC. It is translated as CSVEVPQGRYEQYF.

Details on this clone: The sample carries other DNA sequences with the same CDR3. The CDR3 here is CASSVGGGNQPQHF. CDR3 coding DNA: TGTGCCAGCAGCGTAGGGGGAGGAAATCAGCCCCAGCATTTT. This chain links TRBV9 with TRBJ1-5; D call uncertain. V lost 0 bases and J lost 4, with 8 bases in between. The germline CDR1 and CDR2 sequences are SGDLS and YYNGEE. This CDR3 has 14 residues.

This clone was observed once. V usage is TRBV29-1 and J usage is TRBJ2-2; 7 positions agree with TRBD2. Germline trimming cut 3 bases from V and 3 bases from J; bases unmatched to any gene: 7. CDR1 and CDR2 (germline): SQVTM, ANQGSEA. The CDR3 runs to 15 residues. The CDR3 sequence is CSVDAGTTYTGELFF. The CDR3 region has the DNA TGCAGCGTTGATGCGGGGACTACCTACACCGGGGAGCTGTTTTTT.

The CDR3 DNA reads as TGTGCCAGCAGCTACAGGGGCCGGAACACTGAAGCTTTCTTT. As protein: CASSYRGRNTEAFF. The gene calls are TRBV6-6 and TRBJ1-1; 7 bases match TRBD1. CDR3 length: 14 residues. Losses at the gene ends were 6 bases for V and 1 base for J; bases not matched to a gene: 5. Germline lookup yields CDR1 MNHNY and CDR2 SVGAGI (reference sequence).

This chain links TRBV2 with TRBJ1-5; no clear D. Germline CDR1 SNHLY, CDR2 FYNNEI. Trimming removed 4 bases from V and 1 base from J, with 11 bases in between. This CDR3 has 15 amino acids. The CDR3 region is CASSATRLSNQPQHF. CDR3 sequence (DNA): TGTGCCAGCAGTGCGACACGCTTAAGCAATCAGCCCCAGCATTTT.

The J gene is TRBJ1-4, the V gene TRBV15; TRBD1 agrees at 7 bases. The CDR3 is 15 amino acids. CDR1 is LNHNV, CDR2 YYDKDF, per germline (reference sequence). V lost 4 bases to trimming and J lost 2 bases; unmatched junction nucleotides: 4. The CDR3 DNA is TGTGCCACCAGCAACCGACAGGGTACTAATGAAAAACTGTTTTTT. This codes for CATSNRQGTNEKLFF.

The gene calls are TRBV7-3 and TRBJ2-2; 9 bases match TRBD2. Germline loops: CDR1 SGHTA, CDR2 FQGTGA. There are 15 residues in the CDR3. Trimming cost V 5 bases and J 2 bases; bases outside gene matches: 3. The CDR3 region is CASSPSGANTGELFF. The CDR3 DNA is TGTGCCAGCAGCCCTAGCGGGGCCAACACCGGGGAGCTGTTTTTT.

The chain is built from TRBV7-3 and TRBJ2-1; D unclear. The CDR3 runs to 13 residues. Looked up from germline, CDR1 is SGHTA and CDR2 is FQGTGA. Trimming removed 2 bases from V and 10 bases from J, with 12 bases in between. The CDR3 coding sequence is TGTGCCAGCAGCTTAGACCACCCCGGGGAGCAGTTCTTC. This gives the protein CASSLDHPGEQFF. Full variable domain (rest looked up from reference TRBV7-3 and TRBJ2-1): GAGVSQTPSNKVTEKGKYVELRCDPISGHTALYWYRQSLGQGPEFLIYFQGTGAADDSGLPNDRFFAVRPEGSVSTLKIQRTERGDSAVYLCASSLDHPGEQFFGPGTRLTVL.

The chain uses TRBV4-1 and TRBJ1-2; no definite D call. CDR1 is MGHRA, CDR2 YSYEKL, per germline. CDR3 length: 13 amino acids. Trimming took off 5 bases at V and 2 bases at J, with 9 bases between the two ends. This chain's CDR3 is CASSATMNYGYTF. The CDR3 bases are TGCGCCAGCAGCGCCACAATGAACTATGGCTACACCTTC.

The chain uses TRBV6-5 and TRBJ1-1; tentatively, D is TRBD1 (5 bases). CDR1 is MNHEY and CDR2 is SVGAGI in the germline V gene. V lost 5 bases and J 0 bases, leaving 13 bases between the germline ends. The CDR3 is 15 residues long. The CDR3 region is CASSPIAGLNTEAFF. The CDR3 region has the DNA TGTGCCAGCAGTCCTATTGCGGGGCTGAACACTGAAGCTTTCTTT.

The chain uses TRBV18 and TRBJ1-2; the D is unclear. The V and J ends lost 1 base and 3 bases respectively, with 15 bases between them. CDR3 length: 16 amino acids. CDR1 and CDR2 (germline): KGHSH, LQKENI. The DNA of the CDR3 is TGTGCCAGCTCACCACTCAGTAAGGCCGGAGACTATGGCTACACCTTC. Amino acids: CASSPLSKAGDYGYTF. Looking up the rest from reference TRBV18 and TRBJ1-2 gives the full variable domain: NAGVMQNPRHLVRRRGQEARLRCSPMKGHSHVYWYRQLPEEGLKFMVYLQKENIIDESGMPKERFSAEFPKEGPSILRIQQVVRGDSAAYFCASSPLSKAGDYGYTFGSGTRLTVV.

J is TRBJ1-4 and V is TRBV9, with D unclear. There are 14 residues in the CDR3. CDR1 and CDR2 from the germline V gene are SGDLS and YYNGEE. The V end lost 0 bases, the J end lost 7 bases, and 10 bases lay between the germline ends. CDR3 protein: CASSVEGRSEKLFF. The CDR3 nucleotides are TGTGCCAGCAGCGTAGAAGGGAGGAGTGAAAAACTGTTTTTT.

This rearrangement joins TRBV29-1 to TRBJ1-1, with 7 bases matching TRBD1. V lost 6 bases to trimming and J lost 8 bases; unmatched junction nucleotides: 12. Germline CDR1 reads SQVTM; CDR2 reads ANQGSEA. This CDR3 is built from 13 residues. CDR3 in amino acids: CSVKGGGKREAFF. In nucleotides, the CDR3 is TGCAGCGTCAAAGGAGGGGGCAAGAGGGAAGCTTTCTTT.